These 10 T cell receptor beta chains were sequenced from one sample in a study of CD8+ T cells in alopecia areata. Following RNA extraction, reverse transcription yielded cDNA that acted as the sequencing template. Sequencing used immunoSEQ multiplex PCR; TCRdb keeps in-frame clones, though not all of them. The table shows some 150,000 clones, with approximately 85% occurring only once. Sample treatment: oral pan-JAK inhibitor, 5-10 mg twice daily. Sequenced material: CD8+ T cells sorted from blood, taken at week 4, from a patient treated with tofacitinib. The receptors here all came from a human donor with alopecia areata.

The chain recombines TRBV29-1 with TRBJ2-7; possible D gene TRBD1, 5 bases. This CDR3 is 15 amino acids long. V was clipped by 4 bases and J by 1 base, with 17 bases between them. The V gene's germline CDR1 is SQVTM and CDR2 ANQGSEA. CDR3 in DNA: TGCAGCGTTGTACGAACGGACAAGCTTTCCTACGAGCAGTACTTC. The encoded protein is CSVVRTDKLSYEQYF.

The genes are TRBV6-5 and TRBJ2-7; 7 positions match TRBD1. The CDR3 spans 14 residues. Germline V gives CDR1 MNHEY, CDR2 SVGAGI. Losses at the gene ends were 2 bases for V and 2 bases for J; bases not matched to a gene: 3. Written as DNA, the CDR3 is TGTGCCAGCAGTTACGGGGACAGAACCTACGAGCAGTACTTC. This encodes CASSYGDRTYEQYF.

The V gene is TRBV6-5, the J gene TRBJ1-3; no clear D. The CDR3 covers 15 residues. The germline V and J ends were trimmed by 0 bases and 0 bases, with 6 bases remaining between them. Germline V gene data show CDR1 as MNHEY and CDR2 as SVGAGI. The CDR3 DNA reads TGTGCCAGCAGTTACTCGAGCGGCTCTGGAAACACCATATATTTT. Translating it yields CASSYSSGSGNTIYF.

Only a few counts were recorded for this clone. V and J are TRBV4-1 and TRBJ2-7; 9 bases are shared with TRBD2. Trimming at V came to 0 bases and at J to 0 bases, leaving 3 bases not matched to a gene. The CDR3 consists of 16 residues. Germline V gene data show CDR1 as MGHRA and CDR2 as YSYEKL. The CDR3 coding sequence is TGCGCCAGCAGCCAAGAGGCTAGCGGGGCCTCCTACGAGCAGTACTTC. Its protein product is CASSQEASGASYEQYF.

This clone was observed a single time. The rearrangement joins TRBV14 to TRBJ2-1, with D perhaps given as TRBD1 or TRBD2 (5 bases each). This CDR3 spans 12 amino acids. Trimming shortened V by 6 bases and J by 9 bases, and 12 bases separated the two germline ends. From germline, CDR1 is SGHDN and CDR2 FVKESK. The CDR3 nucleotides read TGTGCCAGCAGGACCAGTGGGACTGAGCAGTTCTTC. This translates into CASRTSGTEQFF.

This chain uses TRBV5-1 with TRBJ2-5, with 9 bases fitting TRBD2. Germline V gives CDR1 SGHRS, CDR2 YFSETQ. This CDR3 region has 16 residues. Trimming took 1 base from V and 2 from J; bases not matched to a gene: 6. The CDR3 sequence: CASSLLAGGPQETQYF. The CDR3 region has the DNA TGCGCCAGCAGCTTGTTGGCGGGGGGGCCACAAGAGACCCAGTACTTC. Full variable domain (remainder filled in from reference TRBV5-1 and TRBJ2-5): KAGVTQTPRYLIKTRGQQVTLSCSPISGHRSVSWYQQTPGQGLQFLFEYFSETQRNKGNFPGRFSGRQFSNSRSEMNVSTLELGDSALYLCASSLLAGGPQETQYFGPGTRLLVL.

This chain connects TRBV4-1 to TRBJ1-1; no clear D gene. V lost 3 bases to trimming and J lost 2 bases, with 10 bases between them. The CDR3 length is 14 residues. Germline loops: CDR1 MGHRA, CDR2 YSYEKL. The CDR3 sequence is CASSQANLNTEAFF. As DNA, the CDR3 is TGCGCCAGCAGCCAGGCCAACCTCAACACTGAAGCTTTCTTT.

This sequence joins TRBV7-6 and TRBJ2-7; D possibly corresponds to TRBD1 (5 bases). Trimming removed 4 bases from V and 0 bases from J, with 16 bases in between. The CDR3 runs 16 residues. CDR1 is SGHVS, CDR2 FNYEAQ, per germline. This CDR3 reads CASSSPLGVSSYEQYF. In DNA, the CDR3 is TGTGCCAGCAGCTCCCCGTTAGGGGTGAGCTCCTACGAGCAGTACTTC.

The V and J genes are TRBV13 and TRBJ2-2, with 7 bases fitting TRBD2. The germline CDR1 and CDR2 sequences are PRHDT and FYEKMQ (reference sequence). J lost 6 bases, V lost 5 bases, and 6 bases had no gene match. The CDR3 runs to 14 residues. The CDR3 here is CASSPAGDPGELFF. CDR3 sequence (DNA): TGTGCCAGCAGCCCGGCGGGGGATCCCGGGGAGCTGTTTTTT.

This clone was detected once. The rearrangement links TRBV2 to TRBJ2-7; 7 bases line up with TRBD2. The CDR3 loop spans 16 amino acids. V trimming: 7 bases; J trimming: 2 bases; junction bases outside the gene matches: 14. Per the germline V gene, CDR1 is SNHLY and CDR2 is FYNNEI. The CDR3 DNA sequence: TGTGCCAGCACCTTGACACCAGGACTAGGGGCCTACGAGCAGTACTTC. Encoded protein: CASTLTPGLGAYEQYF.